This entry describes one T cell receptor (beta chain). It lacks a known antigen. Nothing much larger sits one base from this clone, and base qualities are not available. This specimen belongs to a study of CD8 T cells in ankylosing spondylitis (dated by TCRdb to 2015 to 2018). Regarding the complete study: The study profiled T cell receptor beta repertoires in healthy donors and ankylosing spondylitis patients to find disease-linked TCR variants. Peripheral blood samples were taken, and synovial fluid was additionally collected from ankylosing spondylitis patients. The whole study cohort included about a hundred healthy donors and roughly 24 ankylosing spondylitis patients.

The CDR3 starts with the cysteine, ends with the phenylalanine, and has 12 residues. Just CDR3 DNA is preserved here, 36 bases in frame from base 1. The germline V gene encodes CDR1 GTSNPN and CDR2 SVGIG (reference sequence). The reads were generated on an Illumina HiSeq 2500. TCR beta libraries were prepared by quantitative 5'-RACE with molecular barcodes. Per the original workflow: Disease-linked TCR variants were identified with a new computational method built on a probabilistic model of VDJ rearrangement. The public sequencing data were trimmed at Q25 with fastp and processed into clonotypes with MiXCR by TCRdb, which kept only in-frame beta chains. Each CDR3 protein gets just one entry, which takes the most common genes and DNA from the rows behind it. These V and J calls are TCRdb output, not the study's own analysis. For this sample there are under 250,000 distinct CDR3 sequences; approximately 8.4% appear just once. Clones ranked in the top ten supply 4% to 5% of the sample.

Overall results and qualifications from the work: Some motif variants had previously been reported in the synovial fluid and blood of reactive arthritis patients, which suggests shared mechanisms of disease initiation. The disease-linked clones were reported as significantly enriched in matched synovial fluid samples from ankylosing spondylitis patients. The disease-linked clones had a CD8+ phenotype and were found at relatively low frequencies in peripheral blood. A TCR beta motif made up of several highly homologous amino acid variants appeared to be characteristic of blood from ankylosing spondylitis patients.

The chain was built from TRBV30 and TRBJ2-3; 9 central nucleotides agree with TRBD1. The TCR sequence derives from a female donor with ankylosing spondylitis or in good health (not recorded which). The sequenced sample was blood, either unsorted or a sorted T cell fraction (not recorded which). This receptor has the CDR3 CAWDRGTDTQYF. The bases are TGTGCTTGGGACAGGGGCACAGATACGCAGTATTTT.